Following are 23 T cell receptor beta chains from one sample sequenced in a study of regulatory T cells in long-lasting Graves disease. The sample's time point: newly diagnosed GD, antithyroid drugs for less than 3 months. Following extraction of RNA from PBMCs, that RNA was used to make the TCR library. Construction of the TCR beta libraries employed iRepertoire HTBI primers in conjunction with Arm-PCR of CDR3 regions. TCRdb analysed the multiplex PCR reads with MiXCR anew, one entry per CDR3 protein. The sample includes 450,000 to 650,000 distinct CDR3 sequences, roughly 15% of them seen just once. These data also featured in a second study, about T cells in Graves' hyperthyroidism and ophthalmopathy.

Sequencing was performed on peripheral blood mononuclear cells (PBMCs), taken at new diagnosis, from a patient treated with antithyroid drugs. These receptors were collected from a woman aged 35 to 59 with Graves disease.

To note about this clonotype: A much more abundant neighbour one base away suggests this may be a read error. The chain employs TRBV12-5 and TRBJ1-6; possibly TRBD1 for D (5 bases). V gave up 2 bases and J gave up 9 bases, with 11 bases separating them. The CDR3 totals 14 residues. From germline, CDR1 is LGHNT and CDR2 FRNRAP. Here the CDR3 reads CASGLRGVGSPLHF. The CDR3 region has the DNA TGTGCTAGTGGTTTGAGAGGGGTAGGTTCACCCCTCCACTTT.

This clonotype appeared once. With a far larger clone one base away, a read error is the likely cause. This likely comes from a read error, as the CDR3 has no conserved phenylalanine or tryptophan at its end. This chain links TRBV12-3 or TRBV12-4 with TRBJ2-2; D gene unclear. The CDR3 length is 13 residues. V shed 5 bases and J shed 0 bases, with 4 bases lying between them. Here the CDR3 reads CASSPANTGELFL. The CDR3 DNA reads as TGTGCCAGCAGTCCCGCGAACACCGGGGAGCTGTTTCTT.

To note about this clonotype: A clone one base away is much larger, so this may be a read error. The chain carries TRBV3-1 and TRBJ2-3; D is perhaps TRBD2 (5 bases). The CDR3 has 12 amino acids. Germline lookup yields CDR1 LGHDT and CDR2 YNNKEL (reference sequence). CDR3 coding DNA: TGTGCCAGCAGCCAACCCGGGGAGACCAAGTACTTC. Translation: CASSQPGETKYF.

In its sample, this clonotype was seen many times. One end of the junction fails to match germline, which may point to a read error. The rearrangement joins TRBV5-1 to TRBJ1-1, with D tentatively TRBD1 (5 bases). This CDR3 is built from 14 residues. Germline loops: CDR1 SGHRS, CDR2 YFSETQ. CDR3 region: CASRAGRMNAEAFF. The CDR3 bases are TGCGCCAGCAGAGCGGGACGAATGAACGCTGAAGCTTTCTTT.

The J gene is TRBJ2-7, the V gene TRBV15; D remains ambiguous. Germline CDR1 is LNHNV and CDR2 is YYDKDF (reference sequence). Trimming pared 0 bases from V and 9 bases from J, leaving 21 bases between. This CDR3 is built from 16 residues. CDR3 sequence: CATSRDGPTVAVTQYF. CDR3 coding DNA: TGTGCCACCAGCAGAGATGGTCCGACTGTGGCAGTAACGCAGTACTTC.

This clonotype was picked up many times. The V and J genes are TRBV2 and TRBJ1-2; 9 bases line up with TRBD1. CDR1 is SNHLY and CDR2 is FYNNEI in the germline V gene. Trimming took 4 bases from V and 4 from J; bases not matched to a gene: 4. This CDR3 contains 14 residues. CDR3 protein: CASSGQGDRYGYTF. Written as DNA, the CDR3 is TGTGCCAGCAGTGGACAGGGGGACCGCTATGGCTACACCTTC.

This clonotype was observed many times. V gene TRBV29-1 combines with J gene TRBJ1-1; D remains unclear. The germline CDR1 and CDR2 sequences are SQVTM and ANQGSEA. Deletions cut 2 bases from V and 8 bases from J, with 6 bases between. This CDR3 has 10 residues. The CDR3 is CSVETAEAFF. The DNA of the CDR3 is TGCAGCGTTGAAACGGCGGAAGCTTTCTTT.

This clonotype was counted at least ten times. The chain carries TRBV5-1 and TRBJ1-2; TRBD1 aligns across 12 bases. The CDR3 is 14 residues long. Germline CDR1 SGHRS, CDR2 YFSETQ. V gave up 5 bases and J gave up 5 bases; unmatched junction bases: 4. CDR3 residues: CASRGTGGIYGYTF. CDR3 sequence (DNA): TGCGCCAGCAGAGGGACAGGGGGCATTTATGGCTACACCTTC.

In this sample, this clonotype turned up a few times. This chain's CDR3 is CASRVTGGFGYTF. DNA for the CDR3: TGTGCCAGCAGAGTTACAGGGGGCTTTGGCTACACCTTC. This chain joins TRBV2 and TRBJ1-2, with 9 bases identical to TRBD1. CDR3 size: 13 residues. From germline, CDR1 is SNHLY and CDR2 FYNNEI. Germline trimming cut 6 bases from V and 7 bases from J; bases unmatched to any gene: 6.

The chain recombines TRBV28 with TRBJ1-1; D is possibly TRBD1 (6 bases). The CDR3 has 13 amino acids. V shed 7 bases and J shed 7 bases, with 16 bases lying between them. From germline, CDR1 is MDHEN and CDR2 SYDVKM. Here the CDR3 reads CASTLGGAIEAFF. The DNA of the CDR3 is TGTGCCAGCACCTTAGGGGGGGCTATTGAAGCTTTCTTT.

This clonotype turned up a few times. CDR3 sequence reads: CSATTSGGVPGELFF. The CDR3 DNA reads as TGCAGTGCTACAACTAGCGGGGGGGTCCCCGGGGAGCTGTTTTTT. V and J are TRBV20-1 and TRBJ2-2; 13 bases fit TRBD2. The CDR3 spans 15 residues. Trimming cost V 4 bases and J 6 bases; bases outside gene matches: 5. Germline CDR1 reads DFQATT; CDR2 reads SNEGSKA (reference sequence).

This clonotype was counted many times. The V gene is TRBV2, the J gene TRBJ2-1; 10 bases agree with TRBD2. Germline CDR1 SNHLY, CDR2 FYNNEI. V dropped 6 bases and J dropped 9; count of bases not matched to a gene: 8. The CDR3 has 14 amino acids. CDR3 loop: CASRRPGLASEQFF. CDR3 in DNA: TGTGCCAGCAGAAGACCGGGACTAGCGTCTGAGCAGTTCTTC.

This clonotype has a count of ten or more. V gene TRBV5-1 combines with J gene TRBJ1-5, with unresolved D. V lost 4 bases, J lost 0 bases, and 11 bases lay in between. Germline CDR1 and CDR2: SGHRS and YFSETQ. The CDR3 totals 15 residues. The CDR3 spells CASSKDPYSNQPQHF. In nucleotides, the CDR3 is TGCGCCAGCAGCAAGGACCCATATAGCAATCAGCCCCAGCATTTT.

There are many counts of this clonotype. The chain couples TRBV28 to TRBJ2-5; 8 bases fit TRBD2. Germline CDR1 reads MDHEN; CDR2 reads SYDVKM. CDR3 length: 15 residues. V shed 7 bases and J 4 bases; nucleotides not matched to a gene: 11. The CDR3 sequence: CASKASGGQGETQYF. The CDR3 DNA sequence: TGTGCCAGCAAGGCCAGCGGGGGCCAGGGAGAGACCCAGTACTTC.

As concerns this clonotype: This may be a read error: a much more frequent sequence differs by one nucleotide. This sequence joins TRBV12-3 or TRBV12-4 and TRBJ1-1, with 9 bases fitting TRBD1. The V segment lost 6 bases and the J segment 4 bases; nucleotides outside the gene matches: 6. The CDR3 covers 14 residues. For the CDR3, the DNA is TGTGCCAGCAGGGGGGACAGGGTGAGCACTGAAGCTTTCTTT. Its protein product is CASRGDRVSTEAFF.

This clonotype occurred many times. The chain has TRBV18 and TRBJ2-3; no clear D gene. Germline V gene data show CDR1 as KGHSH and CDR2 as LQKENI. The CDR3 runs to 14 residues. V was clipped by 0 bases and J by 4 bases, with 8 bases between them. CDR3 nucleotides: TGTGCCAGCTCACCACCCTCGGTTGCAGATACGCAGTATTTT. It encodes CASSPPSVADTQYF.

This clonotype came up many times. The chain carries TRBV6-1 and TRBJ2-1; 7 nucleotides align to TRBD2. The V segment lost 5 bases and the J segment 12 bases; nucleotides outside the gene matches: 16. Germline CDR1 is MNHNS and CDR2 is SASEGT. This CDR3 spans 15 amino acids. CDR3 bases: TGTGCCAGCAGTACCGGGGGGTCTGGGAGAGACGGGCAGTTCTTC. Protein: CASSTGGSGRDGQFF.

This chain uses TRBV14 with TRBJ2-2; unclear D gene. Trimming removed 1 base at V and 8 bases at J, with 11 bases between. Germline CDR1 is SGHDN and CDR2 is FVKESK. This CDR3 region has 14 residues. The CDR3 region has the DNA TGTGCCAGCAGCCAAGTGCCCTTGGGTGGGGAGCTGTTTTTT. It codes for CASSQVPLGGELFF.

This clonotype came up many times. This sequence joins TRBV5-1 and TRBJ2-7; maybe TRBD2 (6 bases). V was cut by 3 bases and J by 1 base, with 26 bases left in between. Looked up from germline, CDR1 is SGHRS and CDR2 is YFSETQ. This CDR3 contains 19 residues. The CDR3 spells CASSSPRDGRLHLSYEQYF. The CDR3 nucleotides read TGCGCCAGCAGCTCGCCGCGGGACGGACGTCTCCACCTTTCCTACGAGCAGTACTTC. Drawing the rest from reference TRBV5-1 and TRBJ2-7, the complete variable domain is KAGVTQTPRYLIKTRGQQVTLSCSPISGHRSVSWYQQTPGQGLQFLFEYFSETQRNKGNFPGRFSGRQFSNSRSEMNVSTLELGDSALYLCASSSPRDGRLHLSYEQYFGPGTRLTVT.

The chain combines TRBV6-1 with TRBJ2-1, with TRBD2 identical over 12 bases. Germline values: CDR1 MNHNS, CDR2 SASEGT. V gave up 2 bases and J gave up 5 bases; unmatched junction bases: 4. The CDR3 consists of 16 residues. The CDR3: CASSERLAGENNEQFF. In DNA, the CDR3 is TGTGCCAGCAGTGAACGACTAGCGGGGGAGAACAATGAGCAGTTCTTC.

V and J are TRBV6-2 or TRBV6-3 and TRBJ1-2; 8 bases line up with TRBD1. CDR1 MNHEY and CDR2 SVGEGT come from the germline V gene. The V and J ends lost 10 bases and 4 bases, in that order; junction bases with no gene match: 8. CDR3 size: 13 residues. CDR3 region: CATCQGASYGYTF. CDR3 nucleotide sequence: TGTGCCACCTGTCAGGGGGCTTCCTATGGCTACACCTTC.

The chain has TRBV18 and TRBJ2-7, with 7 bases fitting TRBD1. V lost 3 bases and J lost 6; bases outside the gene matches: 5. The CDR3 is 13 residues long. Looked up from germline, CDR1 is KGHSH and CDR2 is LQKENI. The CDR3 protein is CASSPNRGPEQYF. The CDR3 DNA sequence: TGTGCCAGCTCACCCAACAGGGGCCCCGAGCAGTACTTC.

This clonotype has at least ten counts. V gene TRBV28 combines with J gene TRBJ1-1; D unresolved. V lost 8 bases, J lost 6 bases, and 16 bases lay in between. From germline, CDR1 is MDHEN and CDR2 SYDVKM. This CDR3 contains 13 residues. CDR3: CASCRSNLAEAFF. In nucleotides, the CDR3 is TGTGCCAGCTGCCGATCCAACCTCGCTGAAGCTTTCTTT. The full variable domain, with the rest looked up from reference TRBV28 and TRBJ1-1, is DVKVTQSSRYLVKRTGEKVFLECVQDMDHENMFWYRQDPGLGLRLIYFSYDVKMKEKGDIPEGYSVSREKKERFSLILESASTNQTSMYLCASCRSNLAEAFFGQGTRLTVV.